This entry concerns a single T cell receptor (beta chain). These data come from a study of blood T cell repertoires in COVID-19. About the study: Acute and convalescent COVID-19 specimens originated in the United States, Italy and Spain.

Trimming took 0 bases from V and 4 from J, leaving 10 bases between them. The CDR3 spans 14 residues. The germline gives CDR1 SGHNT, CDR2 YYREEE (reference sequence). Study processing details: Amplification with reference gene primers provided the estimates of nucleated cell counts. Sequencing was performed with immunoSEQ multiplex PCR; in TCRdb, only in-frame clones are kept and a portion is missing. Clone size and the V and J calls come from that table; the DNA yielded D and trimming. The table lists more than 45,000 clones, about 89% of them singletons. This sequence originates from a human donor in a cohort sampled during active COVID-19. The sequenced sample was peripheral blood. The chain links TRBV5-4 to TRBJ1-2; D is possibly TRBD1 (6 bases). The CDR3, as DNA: TGTGCCAGCAGCTTGGGACAGGCCATCTATGGCTACACCTTC. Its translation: CASSLGQAIYGYTF.